This TCR beta chain was identified in a study of blood T cell repertoires in COVID-19. Whole-study context: Samples taken during acute and convalescent COVID-19 were collected in the United States, Italy and Spain.

The V gene lost 6 bases and the J gene lost 6 bases, with 20 bases spanning the gap. The CDR3 totals 15 residues. Germline CDR1 reads MNHEY; CDR2 reads SVGAGI. Authors' analysis steps: Scientists estimated how many nucleated cells there were by amplifying reference gene primers. Data came from immunoSEQ multiplex PCR; TCRdb stores just in-frame clones and leaves some out. Clone size and the V and J calls come from that table; the DNA yielded D and trimming. The sample lists roughly 250,000 clones, 80% to 90% occurring once. This clonotype was obtained from a man aged 25-45 years with acute or convalescent COVID-19. Source material: peripheral blood. The chain uses TRBV6-5 and TRBJ1-2, with D tentatively TRBD1 (6 bases). As DNA, the CDR3 is TGTGCCAGCAGGGGGGGCCCCAGGGAGGGGAATGGCTACACCTTC. Its translation: CASRGGPREGNGYTF.